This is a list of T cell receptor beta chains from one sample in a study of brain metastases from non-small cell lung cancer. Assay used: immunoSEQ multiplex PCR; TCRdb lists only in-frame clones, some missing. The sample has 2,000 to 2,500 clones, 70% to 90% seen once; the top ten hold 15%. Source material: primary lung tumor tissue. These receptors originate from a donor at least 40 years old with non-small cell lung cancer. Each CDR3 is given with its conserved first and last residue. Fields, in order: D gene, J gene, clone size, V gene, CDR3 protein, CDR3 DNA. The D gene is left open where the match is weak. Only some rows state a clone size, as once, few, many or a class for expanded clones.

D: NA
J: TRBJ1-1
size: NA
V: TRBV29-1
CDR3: CSVSKGNTEAFF
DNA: TGCAGCGTCTCCAAGGGGAACACTGAAGCTTTCTTT

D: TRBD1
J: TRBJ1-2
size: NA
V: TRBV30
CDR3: CAWSEQGGYGYTF
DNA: TGTGCCTGGAGTGAACAGGGGGGCTATGGTTACACCTTC

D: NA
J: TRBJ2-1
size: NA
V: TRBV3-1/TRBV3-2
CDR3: CASSLRGDNEQFF
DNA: TGTGCCAGCAGCCTAAGGGGAGACAATGAGCAGTTCTTC

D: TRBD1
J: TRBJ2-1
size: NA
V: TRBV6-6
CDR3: CASSYGPDRAPLEFF
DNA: TGTGCCAGCAGTTACGGACCTGACAGGGCCCCCCTGGAGTTCTTC

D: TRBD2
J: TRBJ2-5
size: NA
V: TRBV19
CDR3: CASSLADQETQYF
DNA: TGTGCCAGTAGCCTAGCGGACCAAGAGACCCAGTACTTC

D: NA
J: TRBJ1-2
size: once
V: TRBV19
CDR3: CATWIGVGYTF
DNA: TGTGCCACCTGGATAGGGGTCGGCTACACCTTC

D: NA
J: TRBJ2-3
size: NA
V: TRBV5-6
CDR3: CASSIATATDTQYF
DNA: TGTGCCAGCAGCATTGCTACCGCCACAGATACGCAGTATTTT

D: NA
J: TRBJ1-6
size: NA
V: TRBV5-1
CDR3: CASSLGDVDSPLHF
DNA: TGCGCCAGCAGCTTGGGAGATGTAGATTCACCCCTCCACTTT

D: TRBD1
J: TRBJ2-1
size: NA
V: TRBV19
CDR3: CASSMGTGDGEQFF
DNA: TGTGCCAGTAGTATGGGGACAGGGGATGGTGAGCAGTTCTTC

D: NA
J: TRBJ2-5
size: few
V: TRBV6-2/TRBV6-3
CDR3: CASSYGETQYF
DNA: TGTGCCAGCAGTTACGGGGAGACCCAGTACTTC

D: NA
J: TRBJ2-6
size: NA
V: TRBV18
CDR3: CASSPGSPSGANVLTF
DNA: TGTGCCAGCTCACCCGGCAGCCCCTCTGGGGCCAACGTCCTGACTTTC

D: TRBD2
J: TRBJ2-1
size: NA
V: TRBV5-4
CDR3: CASSLPSGSYNEQFF
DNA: TGTGCCAGCAGCCTTCCTAGCGGGTCCTACAATGAGCAGTTCTTC

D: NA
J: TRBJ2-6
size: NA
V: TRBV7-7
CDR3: CASSMTRPQSRANVLTF
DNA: TGTGCCAGCAGCATGACAAGGCCACAAAGTCGGGCCAACGTCCTGACTTTC

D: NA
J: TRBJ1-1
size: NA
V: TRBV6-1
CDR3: CASSEYDQTEAFF
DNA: TGTGCCAGCAGTGAATACGACCAGACTGAAGCTTTCTTT

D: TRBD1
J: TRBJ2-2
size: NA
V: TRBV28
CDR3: CASSRTGGSGELFF
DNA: TGTGCCAGCAGTCGGACAGGGGGTAGCGGGGAGCTGTTTTTT

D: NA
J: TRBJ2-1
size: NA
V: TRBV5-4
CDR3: CASSLALSGNEQFF
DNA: TGTGCCAGCAGCTTGGCCCTTAGCGGCAATGAGCAGTTCTTC

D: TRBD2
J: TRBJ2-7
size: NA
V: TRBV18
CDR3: CASAPSGLANYEQYF
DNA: TGTGCCAGCGCCCCCTCGGGACTAGCAAACTACGAGCAGTACTTC

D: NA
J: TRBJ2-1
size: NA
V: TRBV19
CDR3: CASSRDHLSYNEQFF
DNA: TGTGCCAGTAGTAGGGACCACCTCTCCTACAATGAGCAGTTCTTC

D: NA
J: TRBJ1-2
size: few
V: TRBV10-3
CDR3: CAISEGHPYGYTF
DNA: TGTGCCATCAGTGAGGGACACCCTTATGGCTACACCTTC

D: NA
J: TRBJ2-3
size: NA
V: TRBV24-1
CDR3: CATSDPLGPVDTQYF
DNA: TGTGCCACCAGTGATCCCCTCGGGCCAGTAGATACGCAGTATTTT

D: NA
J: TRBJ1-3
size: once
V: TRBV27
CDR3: CASSLTEGPGNTIYF
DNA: TGTGCCAGCAGTCTGACAGAGGGACCTGGAAACACCATATATTTT

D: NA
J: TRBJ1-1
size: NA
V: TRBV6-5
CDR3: CASSYSWNTEAFF
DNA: TGTGCCAGCAGTTATAGTTGGAACACTGAAGCTTTCTTT

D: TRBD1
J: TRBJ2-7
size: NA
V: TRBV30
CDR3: CAWSHGGGTAGKSEQYF
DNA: TGTGCCTGGAGCCATGGGGGTGGGACAGCCGGCAAGTCCGAGCAGTACTTC

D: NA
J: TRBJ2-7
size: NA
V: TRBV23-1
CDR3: CASIRQRKLYEQYF
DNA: TGCGCCAGCATTCGCCAGCGGAAGCTATACGAGCAGTACTTC

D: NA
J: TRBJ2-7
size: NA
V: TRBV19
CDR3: CASSMGELFYEQYF
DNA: TGTGCCAGTAGTATGGGGGAGCTATTCTACGAGCAATACTTC

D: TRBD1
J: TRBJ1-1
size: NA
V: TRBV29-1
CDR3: CSVVRQGVTEAFF
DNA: TGCAGCGTTGTGAGACAGGGGGTGACTGAAGCTTTCTTT

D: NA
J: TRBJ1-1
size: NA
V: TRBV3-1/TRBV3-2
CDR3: CASSPAGNTEAFF
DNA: TGTGCCAGCAGCCCGGCAGGGAACACTGAAGCTTTCTTT

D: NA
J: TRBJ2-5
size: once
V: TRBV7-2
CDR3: CASSASIGTHQETQYF
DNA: TGTGCCAGCAGCGCCTCCATCGGGACCCACCAAGAGACCCAGTACTTC

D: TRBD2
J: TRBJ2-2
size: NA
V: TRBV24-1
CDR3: CATYGGSGELFF
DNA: TGTGCCACCTACGGGGGGAGCGGGGAGCTGTTTTTT